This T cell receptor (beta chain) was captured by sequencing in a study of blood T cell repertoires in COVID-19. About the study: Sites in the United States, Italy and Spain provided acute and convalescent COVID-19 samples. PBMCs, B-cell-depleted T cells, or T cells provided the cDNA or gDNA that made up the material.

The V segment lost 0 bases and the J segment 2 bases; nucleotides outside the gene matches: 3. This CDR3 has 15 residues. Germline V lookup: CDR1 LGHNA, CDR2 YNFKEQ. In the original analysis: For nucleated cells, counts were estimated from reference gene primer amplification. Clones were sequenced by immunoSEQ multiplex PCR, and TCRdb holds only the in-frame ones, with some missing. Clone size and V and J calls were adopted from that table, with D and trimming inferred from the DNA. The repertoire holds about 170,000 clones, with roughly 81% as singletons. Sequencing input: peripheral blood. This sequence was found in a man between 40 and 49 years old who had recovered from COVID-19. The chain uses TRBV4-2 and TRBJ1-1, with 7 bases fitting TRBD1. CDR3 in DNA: TGTGCCAGCAGCCAAGATAACAGGGGAAACACTGAAGCTTTCTTT. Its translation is CASSQDNRGNTEAFF.